This is a list of T cell receptor beta chains from one sample in a study of T cell changes during pregnancy in multiple sclerosis. The table came from immunoSEQ multiplex PCR; TCRdb's copy has only in-frame clones and leaves some out. The sample yields some 40,000 clones, around 93% seen once. Sample: CD4+ T cells from peripheral blood mononuclear cells, taken in the third trimester of pregnancy. The receptors were gathered from a female donor in good health, enrolled as a control in a pregnancy study. Each CDR3 is given with its conserved first and last residue. Fields, in order: V gene, clone size, CDR3 length, J gene, D gene, CDR3 protein, CDR3 DNA. A D gene is named only where the DNA matches it firmly. Rows give clone size only sometimes, using once, few, many, or a class for an expanded clone.

v_gene: TRBV30
abundance: .
len: 15
j_gene: TRBJ2-7
d_gene: .
CDR3aa: CAWSVMSGASYEQYF
CDR3nt: TGTGCCTGGAGTGTAATGTCAGGCGCTTCCTACGAGCAGTACTTC

v_gene: TRBV5-1
abundance: .
len: 13
j_gene: TRBJ2-6
d_gene: .
CDR3aa: CASGPPGANVLTF
CDR3nt: TGCGCCAGCGGCCCCCCTGGGGCCAACGTCCTGACTTTC

v_gene: TRBV7-8
abundance: .
len: 15
j_gene: TRBJ2-3
d_gene: TRBD1
CDR3aa: CASSFRDRGGDTQYF
CDR3nt: TGTGCCAGCAGCTTCCGGGACAGGGGTGGGGATACGCAGTATTTT

v_gene: TRBV19
abundance: .
len: 18
j_gene: TRBJ1-4
d_gene: TRBD1
CDR3aa: CASRPRQGRDRESEKLFF
CDR3nt: TGTGCCAGTAGACCGAGGCAGGGCCGGGACAGGGAGAGTGAAAAACTGTTTTTT

v_gene: TRBV28
abundance: .
len: 13
j_gene: TRBJ1-2
d_gene: .
CDR3aa: CASSPDSFYGYTF
CDR3nt: TGTGCCAGCAGTCCGGACAGCTTCTATGGCTACACCTTC

v_gene: TRBV5-6
abundance: .
len: 13
j_gene: TRBJ1-2
d_gene: .
CDR3aa: CASRGNKGAGYTF
CDR3nt: TGTGCCAGCAGGGGGAATAAAGGGGCTGGCTACACCTTC

v_gene: TRBV5-5
abundance: once
len: 14
j_gene: TRBJ1-2
d_gene: TRBD1
CDR3aa: CASGQGQGGYGYTF
CDR3nt: TGTGCCAGCGGCCAAGGACAGGGGGGGTATGGCTACACCTTC

v_gene: TRBV6-1
abundance: .
len: 15
j_gene: TRBJ1-6
d_gene: .
CDR3aa: CASSSREMGNSPLHF
CDR3nt: TGTGCCAGCTCCTCCCGGGAGATGGGTAATTCACCCCTCCACTTT

v_gene: TRBV6-1
abundance: .
len: 12
j_gene: TRBJ1-2
d_gene: .
CDR3aa: CASSARIYGYTF
CDR3nt: TGTGCCAGCAGTGCGAGGATCTATGGCTACACCTTC

v_gene: TRBV18
abundance: .
len: 14
j_gene: TRBJ2-3
d_gene: .
CDR3aa: CASSPGASTDTQYF
CDR3nt: TGTGCCAGCTCCCCAGGGGCTAGCACAGATACGCAGTATTTT

v_gene: TRBV28
abundance: .
len: 15
j_gene: TRBJ2-7
d_gene: TRBD1
CDR3aa: CASSFFDRELYEQYF
CDR3nt: TGTGCCAGCAGTTTCTTTGACAGGGAGCTCTACGAGCAGTACTTC

v_gene: TRBV25-1
abundance: .
len: 14
j_gene: TRBJ2-7
d_gene: .
CDR3aa: CASSGVSRRDEQYF
CDR3nt: TGTGCCAGCAGTGGGGTATCCAGGCGGGACGAGCAGTACTTC

v_gene: TRBV7-8
abundance: .
len: 17
j_gene: TRBJ2-5
d_gene: TRBD2
CDR3aa: CASSLGLAGGLRETQYF
CDR3nt: TGTGCCAGCAGCTTAGGGCTAGCGGGAGGGCTGCGGGAGACCCAGTACTTC

v_gene: TRBV7-8
abundance: .
len: 12
j_gene: TRBJ2-7
d_gene: .
CDR3aa: CASSPGAREQYF
CDR3nt: TGTGCCAGCAGCCCAGGGGCCCGCGAGCAGTACTTC

v_gene: TRBV6-1
abundance: .
len: 14
j_gene: TRBJ1-1
d_gene: TRBD1
CDR3aa: CASRPGQPNTEAFF
CDR3nt: TGTGCCAGCAGACCGGGACAGCCGAACACTGAAGCTTTCTTT

v_gene: TRBV4-2
abundance: .
len: 15
j_gene: TRBJ2-1
d_gene: TRBD1
CDR3aa: CASSPRQGAYNEQFF
CDR3nt: TGTGCCAGCAGCCCCCGCCAGGGGGCCTACAATGAGCAGTTCTTC

v_gene: TRBV2
abundance: .
len: 13
j_gene: TRBJ2-1
d_gene: TRBD2
CDR3aa: CASIPSGRSEQFF
CDR3nt: TGTGCCAGCATCCCTAGCGGACGCTCTGAGCAGTTCTTC

v_gene: TRBV28
abundance: .
len: 13
j_gene: TRBJ1-5
d_gene: .
CDR3aa: CASHTSTEQPQHF
CDR3nt: TGTGCCAGTCACACTTCGACTGAACAGCCCCAGCATTTT

v_gene: TRBV4-3
abundance: .
len: 15
j_gene: TRBJ2-5
d_gene: TRBD2
CDR3aa: CASSQGTSGRETQYF
CDR3nt: TGCGCCAGCAGCCAAGGGACTAGCGGGAGGGAGACCCAGTACTTC

v_gene: TRBV18
abundance: .
len: 15
j_gene: TRBJ2-3
d_gene: .
CDR3aa: CASPRRDTSTDTQYF
CDR3nt: TGTGCCAGCCCCCGTCGGGATACTAGCACAGATACGCAGTATTTT

v_gene: TRBV1
abundance: .
len: 15
j_gene: TRBJ2-1
d_gene: .
CDR3aa: CTSSHSGRCMGEQFF
CDR3nt: TGCACCAGCAGCCACAGCGGGAGGTGTATGGGTGAGCAGTTCTTC

v_gene: TRBV2
abundance: .
len: 14
j_gene: TRBJ1-4
d_gene: TRBD1
CDR3aa: CASSRRQGLEKLFF
CDR3nt: TGTGCCAGCAGTCGAAGACAGGGGCTCGAAAAACTGTTTTTT

v_gene: TRBV5-1
abundance: .
len: 16
j_gene: TRBJ2-3
d_gene: .
CDR3aa: CASSKNSLQSTDTQYF
CDR3nt: TGCGCCAGCAGCAAGAACTCTTTACAGTCCACAGATACGCAGTATTTT

v_gene: TRBV29-1
abundance: .
len: 12
j_gene: TRBJ2-1
d_gene: .
CDR3aa: CSAGQGGGQSVF
CDR3nt: TGCAGCGCCGGGCAGGGAGGGGGGCAGTCGGTCTTC

v_gene: TRBV7-2
abundance: .
len: 12
j_gene: TRBJ2-4
d_gene: .
CDR3aa: CASSFSQLPKYF
CDR3nt: TGTGCCAGCAGCTTTTCACAGCTTCCCAAGTACTTC

v_gene: TRBV2
abundance: once
len: 14
j_gene: TRBJ1-3
d_gene: .
CDR3aa: CASREQGPGNTIYF
CDR3nt: TGTGCCAGCAGGGAACAGGGTCCCGGAAACACCATATATTTT

v_gene: TRBV9
abundance: .
len: 16
j_gene: TRBJ2-3
d_gene: TRBD1
CDR3aa: CASSGYRGQGTDTQYF
CDR3nt: TGTGCCAGCAGCGGATACAGGGGGCAGGGAACAGATACGCAGTATTTT

v_gene: TRBV2
abundance: .
len: 20
j_gene: TRBJ2-3
d_gene: .
CDR3aa: CASSFFKKATTGLGTDTQYF
CDR3nt: TGTGCCAGCAGTTTTTTTAAGAAGGCTACGACAGGACTGGGCACAGATACGCAGTATTTT

v_gene: TRBV9
abundance: .
len: 16
j_gene: TRBJ2-5
d_gene: TRBD1
CDR3aa: CASSGTRDRGVETQYF
CDR3nt: TGTGCCAGCAGCGGAACCCGGGACAGGGGGGTAGAGACCCAGTACTTC

v_gene: TRBV4-1
abundance: .
len: 13
j_gene: TRBJ2-1
d_gene: TRBD1
CDR3aa: CASSQRQGDEQFF
CDR3nt: TGCGCCAGCAGCCAGCGACAGGGGGATGAGCAGTTCTTC

v_gene: TRBV28
abundance: few
len: 16
j_gene: TRBJ1-1
d_gene: TRBD1
CDR3aa: CASRKPGQGLNTEAFF
CDR3nt: TGTGCCAGCAGGAAACCGGGACAGGGGTTAAACACTGAAGCTTTCTTT

v_gene: TRBV18
abundance: once
len: 13
j_gene: TRBJ2-7
d_gene: .
CDR3aa: CASSLGLSYEQYF
CDR3nt: TGTGCCAGCTCTCTGGGACTTTCCTACGAGCAGTACTTC

v_gene: TRBV19
abundance: .
len: 16
j_gene: TRBJ2-1
d_gene: TRBD2
CDR3aa: CASSISWGGYRNEQFF
CDR3nt: TGTGCCAGTAGTATATCTTGGGGGGGGTACAGGAATGAGCAGTTCTTC

v_gene: TRBV30
abundance: few
len: 13
j_gene: TRBJ1-1
d_gene: .
CDR3aa: CAWNQDRNTEAFF
CDR3nt: TGTGCCTGGAACCAGGACAGGAACACTGAAGCTTTCTTT

v_gene: TRBV6-5
abundance: .
len: 15
j_gene: TRBJ1-3
d_gene: .
CDR3aa: CASRRQPHSGNTIYF
CDR3nt: TGTGCCAGCAGAAGACAGCCCCACTCTGGAAACACCATATATTTT

v_gene: TRBV7-2
abundance: few
len: 18
j_gene: TRBJ2-6
d_gene: TRBD2
CDR3aa: CASSLGLAGGAGANVLTF
CDR3nt: TGTGCCAGCAGCTTAGGCCTAGCGGGGGGAGCTGGGGCCAACGTCCTGACTTTC

v_gene: TRBV5-1
abundance: .
len: 16
j_gene: TRBJ1-6
d_gene: .
CDR3aa: CASSASQGSDNSPLHF
CDR3nt: TGCGCCAGCAGCGCATCACAGGGATCGGATAATTCACCCCTCCACTTT

v_gene: TRBV5-1
abundance: .
len: 16
j_gene: TRBJ1-1
d_gene: .
CDR3aa: CASSLSRGGGNTEAFF
CDR3nt: TGCGCCAGCAGCTTGTCGAGGGGAGGAGGGAACACTGAAGCTTTCTTT

v_gene: TRBV7-3
abundance: .
len: 15
j_gene: TRBJ1-6
d_gene: TRBD1
CDR3aa: CASSLRDSRTSPLHF
CDR3nt: TGTGCCAGCAGCTTAAGGGACAGTAGAACTTCACCCCTCCACTTT

v_gene: TRBV2
abundance: .
len: 13
j_gene: TRBJ1-5
d_gene: .
CDR3aa: CASKRGGNQPQHF
CDR3nt: TGTGCCAGCAAGAGAGGGGGTAATCAGCCCCAGCATTTT

v_gene: TRBV10-1
abundance: once
len: 13
j_gene: TRBJ2-1
d_gene: .
CDR3aa: CASSESGPNEQFF
CDR3nt: TGCGCCAGCAGTGAGAGCGGACCCAATGAGCAGTTCTTC